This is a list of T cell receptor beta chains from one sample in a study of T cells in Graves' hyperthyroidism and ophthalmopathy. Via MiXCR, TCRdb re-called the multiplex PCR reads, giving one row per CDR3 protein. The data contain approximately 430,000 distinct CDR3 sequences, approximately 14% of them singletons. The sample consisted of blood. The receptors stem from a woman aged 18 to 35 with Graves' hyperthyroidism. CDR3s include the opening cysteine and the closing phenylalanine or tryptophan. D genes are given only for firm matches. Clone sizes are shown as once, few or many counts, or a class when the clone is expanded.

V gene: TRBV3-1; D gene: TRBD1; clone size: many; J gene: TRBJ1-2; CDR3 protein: CASSPGRQGYGYTF; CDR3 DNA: TGTGCCAGCAGCCCTGGTAGACAGGGGTATGGCTACACCTTC
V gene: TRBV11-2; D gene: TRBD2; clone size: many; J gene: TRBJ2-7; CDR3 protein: CASSLAASGGPYEQYF; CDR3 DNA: TGTGCCAGCAGCTTAGCGGCTAGCGGGGGACCCTACGAGCAGTACTTC
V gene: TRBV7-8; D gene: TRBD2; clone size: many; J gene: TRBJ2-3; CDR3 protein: CASSLEGTRSIADTQYF; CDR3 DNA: TGTGCCAGCAGCTTAGAAGGGACTAGATCGATTGCAGATACGCAGTATTTT
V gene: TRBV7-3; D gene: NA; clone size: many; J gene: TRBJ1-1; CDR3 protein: CASSLSWHPHMNTEAFF; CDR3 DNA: TGTGCCAGCAGCTTATCTTGGCATCCCCATATGAACACTGAAGCTTTCTTT
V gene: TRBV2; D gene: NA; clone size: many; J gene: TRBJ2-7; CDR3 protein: CASNYFSHYEQYF; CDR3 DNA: TGTGCCAGCAACTACTTTTCACACTACGAGCAGTACTTC
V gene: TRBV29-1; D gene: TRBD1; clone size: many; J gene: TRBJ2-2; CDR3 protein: CSVEDRDRVDTGELFF; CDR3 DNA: TGCAGCGTTGAAGATCGGGACAGGGTGGACACCGGGGAGCTGTTTTTT
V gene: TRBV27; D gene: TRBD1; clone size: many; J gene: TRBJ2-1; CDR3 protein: CASKSSGQGATEQFF; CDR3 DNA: TGTGCCAGTAAGTCCTCGGGACAGGGGGCTACTGAGCAGTTCTTC
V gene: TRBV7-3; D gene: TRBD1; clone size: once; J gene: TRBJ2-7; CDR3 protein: CASRPTGRSYEQYF; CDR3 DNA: TGTGCCAGCAGACCGACAGGGCGATCCTACGAGCAGTACTTC
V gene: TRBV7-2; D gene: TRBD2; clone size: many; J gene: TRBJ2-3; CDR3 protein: CASSSGPSGGAYF; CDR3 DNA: TGTGCCAGCAGCTCCGGTCCTAGCGGGGGCGCGTATTTT
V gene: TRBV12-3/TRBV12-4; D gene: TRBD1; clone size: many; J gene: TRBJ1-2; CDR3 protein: CASSWGQYYGYTF; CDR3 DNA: TGTGCCAGCAGTTGGGGACAGTACTATGGCTACACCTTC